These 18 T cell receptor beta chains were sequenced from one sample in a study of T cells in localized non-small cell lung cancer. The repertoire was sequenced with immunoSEQ multiplex PCR; TCRdb's copy has only in-frame clones and lacks some. The sample has 72,000 or so clones, about nine tenths seen once. Material: peripheral blood, obtained before any cancer treatment. The source of these receptors is a male donor at least 60 years old with stage III squamous cell lung carcinoma.

Sample share makes this clone medium-sized. The chain joins TRBV15 to TRBJ2-7; D is undetermined. The CDR3 has 15 residues. V was clipped by 1 base and J by 3 bases, with 13 bases between them. CDR1 is LNHNV, CDR2 YYDKDF, per germline (reference sequence). CDR3 in DNA: TGTGCCACCAGCAGAGGAATCCAGGACCACTACGAGCAGTACGTC. Protein sequence: CATSRGIQDHYEQYV.

The chain joins TRBV18 to TRBJ1-1; TRBD1 matches at 8 bases. Germline V gives CDR1 KGHSH, CDR2 LQKENI. The V and J ends lost 3 bases and 4 bases, in that order; junction bases with no gene match: 4. The CDR3 is 14 residues long. The CDR3 DNA sequence: TGTGCCAGCTCACCTTCACAGGGGGTCACTGAAGCTTTCTTT. Amino acid sequence: CASSPSQGVTEAFF.

The genes are TRBV12-2 and TRBJ1-2. TRBV12-2 is a pseudogene segment. The CDR3 consists of 14 residues. This CDR3 reads CASRSSRENYGYTF. The DNA of the CDR3 is TGTGCAAGTCGCTCCTCGAGGGAGAACTATGGCTACACCTTC.

V and J are TRBV7-6 and TRBJ1-6; possible D gene TRBD1, 5 bases. CDR1 is SGHVS, CDR2 FNYEAQ, per germline. The CDR3 is 14 residues long. The V and J ends lost 5 bases and 10 bases respectively, with 15 bases between them. The CDR3 sequence is CASSLGAPESPLHF. CDR3 coding DNA: TGTGCCAGCAGCCTAGGGGCCCCGGAGTCACCCCTCCACTTT.

The chain carries TRBV10-3 and TRBJ2-2; 8 bases agree with TRBD2. This CDR3 comprises 18 residues. V dropped 4 bases and J dropped 1; count of bases not matched to a gene: 11. Germline V gene sequence: CDR1 ENHRY, CDR2 SYGVKD. For the CDR3, the DNA is TGTGCCATCAGTGCTACCGGGGGGGGCGCGGGGAACACCGGGGAGCTGTTTTTT. Its translation: CAISATGGGAGNTGELFF.

The genes are TRBV21-1 and TRBJ1-6; the listed D gene, TRBD1, was not tested against the DNA. TRBV21-1 is an annotated pseudogene. The CDR3 length is 14 residues. The CDR3 region is CASSAITQGRSLHF. The CDR3 nucleotides read TGTGCCAGCAGCGCTATCACCCAGGGTCGGTCCCTCCACTTT.

The chain employs TRBV19 and TRBJ1-6; TRBD1 aligns across 7 bases. Germline V lookup: CDR1 LNHDA, CDR2 SQIVND (reference sequence). There are 16 residues in the CDR3. The ends lost 4 bases at V and 7 bases at J; junction bases unmatched: 10. The CDR3 spells CASSRGQVSVNSPLHF. The CDR3 DNA sequence: TGTGCCAGTAGTAGAGGACAGGTATCGGTGAATTCACCCCTCCACTTT.

The chain joins TRBV19 to TRBJ1-1; TRBD1 matches 9 bases. The ends lost 5 bases at V and 5 bases at J; junction bases unmatched: 6. The CDR3 totals 14 residues. Germline assignment: CDR1 LNHDA and CDR2 SQIVND (reference sequence). CDR3 residues: CASSLDRGRTEAFF. CDR3 DNA sequence: TGTGCCAGTAGTCTGGACAGGGGACGTACTGAAGCTTTCTTT.

In regard to this clone: One end of the junction varies from germline; a read error may be responsible. V and J are TRBV19 and TRBJ2-5; 12 bases agree with TRBD1. This CDR3 has 16 residues. Germline values: CDR1 LNHDA, CDR2 SQIVND (reference sequence). The CDR3: CASSVSRDRGQGTQYF. CDR3 in DNA: TGTGCCAGTAGTGTCTCTCGGGACAGGGGGCAAGGGACCCAGTACTTC.

The V and J genes are TRBV7-8 and TRBJ2-5, with D maybe TRBD1 (6 bases). The CDR3 has 15 amino acids. Trimming left V 5 bases short and J 1 base short, with 14 bases between. The germline V gene encodes CDR1 SGHVS and CDR2 FQNEAQ. CDR3 amino acids: CASSPYDRSQETQYF. CDR3 bases: TGTGCCAGCAGCCCATATGACAGGTCCCAAGAGACCCAGTACTTC.

The chain links TRBV10-3 to TRBJ2-7; D unresolved. V lost 0 bases and J lost 6, with 9 bases in between. The germline V gene has CDR1 ENHRY and CDR2 SYGVKD. There are 13 residues in the CDR3. Here the CDR3 reads CAISESPETEQYF. In DNA, the CDR3 is TGTGCCATCAGTGAGTCCCCAGAAACCGAGCAGTACTTC.

The chain links TRBV18 to TRBJ2-5; no clear D. CDR1 is KGHSH and CDR2 is LQKENI in the germline V gene. Trimming took 3 bases from V and 1 from J, leaving 6 bases between them. The CDR3 length is 13 residues. Here the CDR3 reads CASSPAVQETQYF. CDR3 bases: TGTGCCAGCTCACCTGCAGTCCAAGAGACCCAGTACTTC.

The rearrangement joins TRBV18 to TRBJ1-3; TRBD1 matches 7 bases. This CDR3 region has 16 residues. Looked up from germline, CDR1 is KGHSH and CDR2 is LQKENI. J was trimmed by 2 bases and V by 3 bases; bases with no gene match: 7. The CDR3 sequence: CASSPKQTGTGNTIYF. The CDR3 bases are TGTGCCAGCTCACCGAAACAGACAGGGACTGGAAACACCATATATTTT.

This chain connects TRBV9 to TRBJ1-1; D is ambiguous. CDR1 is SGDLS and CDR2 is YYNGEE in the germline V gene. Trimming pared 0 bases from V and 4 bases from J, leaving 13 bases between. The CDR3 covers 15 residues. CDR3 coding DNA: TGTGCCAGCAGCGTAGGTCCAGAACTCTCCACTGAAGCTTTCTTT. This translates into CASSVGPELSTEAFF. Using reference TRBV9 and TRBJ1-1 for the parts outside the CDR3, the full variable domain is DSGVTQTPKHLITATGQRVTLRCSPRSGDLSVYWYQQSLDQGLQFLIQYYNGEERAKGNILERFSAQQFPDLHSELNLSSLELGDSALYFCASSVGPELSTEAFFGQGTRLTVV.

J is TRBJ2-1 and V is TRBV2, with D perhaps matching TRBD1 (5 bases). Germline-derived CDR1 and CDR2 are SNHLY and FYNNEI. Trimming took off 5 bases at V and 8 bases at J, with 16 bases between the two ends. CDR3 length: 14 residues. The CDR3 DNA sequence: TGTGCCAGCAGTAAAGGGGCCGCTTGGGATGAGCAGTTCTTC. It codes for CASSKGAAWDEQFF.

Points on this clone: This may be a read error, as it is one base from a much larger clone. The chain couples TRBV18 to TRBJ1-2; D might be TRBD1 (5 bases). CDR1 and CDR2 from the germline V gene are KGHSH and LQKENI. The V and J ends lost 0 bases and 4 bases respectively, with 9 bases between them. This CDR3 comprises 14 residues. The CDR3 loop reads CASSPPTEGYGYTF. The DNA for the CDR3 is TGTGCCAGCTCACCACCGACAGAAGGCTATGGCTACACCTTC.

As regards this clone: Within the sample, other DNA sequences also encode this same CDR3. V is TRBV18 and J is TRBJ2-3; TRBD2 matches at 16 bases. Trimming took 3 bases from V and 4 from J; bases not matched to a gene: 1. The CDR3 spans 16 residues. CDR1 and CDR2 (germline): KGHSH, LQKENI. CDR3 protein: CASSPGLAGGPDTQYF. CDR3 nucleotide sequence: TGTGCCAGCTCACCGGGACTAGCGGGGGGGCCAGATACGCAGTATTTT.

The chain joins TRBV19 to TRBJ1-3; D remains ambiguous. This CDR3 has 16 residues. The ends were cut back, 1 base at V and 2 bases at J, with 12 bases in the middle. The V gene's germline CDR1 is LNHDA and CDR2 SQIVND (reference sequence). The CDR3, as DNA: TGTGCCAGTAGTATAGGGGCTACCGTCGCTGGAAACACCATATATTTT. It specifies CASSIGATVAGNTIYF.